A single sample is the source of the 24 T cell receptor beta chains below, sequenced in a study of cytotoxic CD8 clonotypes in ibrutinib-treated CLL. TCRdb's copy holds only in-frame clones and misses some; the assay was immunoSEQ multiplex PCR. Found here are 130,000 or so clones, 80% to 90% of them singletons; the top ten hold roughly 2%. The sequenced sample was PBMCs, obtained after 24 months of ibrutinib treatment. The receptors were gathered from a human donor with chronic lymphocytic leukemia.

The CDR3 region has the DNA TGTGCCAGCAGCCAAGATTTTCACAATGAGCAGTTCTTC. As protein: CASSQDFHNEQFF. This chain uses TRBV4-2 with TRBJ2-1, with unresolved D. CDR1 is LGHNA, CDR2 YNFKEQ, per germline. The CDR3 totals 13 residues. V was cut by 0 bases and J by 5 bases, with 5 bases left in between.

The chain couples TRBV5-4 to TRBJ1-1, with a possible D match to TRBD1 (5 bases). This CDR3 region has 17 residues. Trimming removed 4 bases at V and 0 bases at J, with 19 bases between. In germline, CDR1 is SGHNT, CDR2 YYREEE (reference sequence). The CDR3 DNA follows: TGTGCCAGCAGCCCTGGGGGAGGGGCAGGGATGAACACTGAAGCTTTCTTT. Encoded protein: CASSPGGGAGMNTEAFF.

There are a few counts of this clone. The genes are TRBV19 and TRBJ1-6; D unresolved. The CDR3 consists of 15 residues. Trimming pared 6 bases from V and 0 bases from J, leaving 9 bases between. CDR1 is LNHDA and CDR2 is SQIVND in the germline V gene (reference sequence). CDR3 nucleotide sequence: TGTGCCAGTAGGCAGTCGAGCTCCTATAATTCACCCCTCCACTTT. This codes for CASRQSSSYNSPLHF.

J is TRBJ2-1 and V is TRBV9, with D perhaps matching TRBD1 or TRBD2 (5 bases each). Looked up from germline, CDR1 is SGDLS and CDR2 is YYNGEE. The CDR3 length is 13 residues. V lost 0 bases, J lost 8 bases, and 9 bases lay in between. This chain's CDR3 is CASSVVLGDEQFF. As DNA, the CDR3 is TGTGCCAGCAGCGTAGTGTTGGGGGATGAGCAGTTCTTC.

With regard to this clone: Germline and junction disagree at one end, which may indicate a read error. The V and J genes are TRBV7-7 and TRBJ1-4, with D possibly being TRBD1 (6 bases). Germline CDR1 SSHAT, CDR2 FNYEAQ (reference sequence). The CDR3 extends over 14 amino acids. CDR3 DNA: TGTGCTAGCAGCTTAGGGGGGGCTAATGAAAAACTGTTTTTT. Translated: CASSLGGANEKLFF.

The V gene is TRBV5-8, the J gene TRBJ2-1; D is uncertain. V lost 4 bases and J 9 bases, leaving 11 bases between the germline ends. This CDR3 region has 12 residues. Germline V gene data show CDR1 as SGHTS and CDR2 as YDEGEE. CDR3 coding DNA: TGTGCCAGCAGCAAGTCATTCGGTGAGCAGTTCTTC. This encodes CASSKSFGEQFF.

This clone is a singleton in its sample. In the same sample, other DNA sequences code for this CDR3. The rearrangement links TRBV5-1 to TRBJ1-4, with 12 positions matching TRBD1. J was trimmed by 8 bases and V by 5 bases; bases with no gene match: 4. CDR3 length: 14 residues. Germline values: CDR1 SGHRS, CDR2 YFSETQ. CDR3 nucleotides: TGCGCCAGCAGTAGGGACAGGGGGCTCGAAAAACTGTTTTTT. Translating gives CASSRDRGLEKLFF.

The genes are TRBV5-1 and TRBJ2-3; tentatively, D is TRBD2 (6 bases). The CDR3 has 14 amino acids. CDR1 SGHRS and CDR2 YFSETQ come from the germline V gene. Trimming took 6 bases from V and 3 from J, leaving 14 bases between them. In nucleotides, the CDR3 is TGCGCCAGCAAAGGACCGGGAGTAACAGATACGCAGTATTTT. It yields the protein CASKGPGVTDTQYF. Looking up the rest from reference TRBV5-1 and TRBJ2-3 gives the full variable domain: KAGVTQTPRYLIKTRGQQVTLSCSPISGHRSVSWYQQTPGQGLQFLFEYFSETQRNKGNFPGRFSGRQFSNSRSEMNVSTLELGDSALYLCASKGPGVTDTQYFGPGTRLTVL.

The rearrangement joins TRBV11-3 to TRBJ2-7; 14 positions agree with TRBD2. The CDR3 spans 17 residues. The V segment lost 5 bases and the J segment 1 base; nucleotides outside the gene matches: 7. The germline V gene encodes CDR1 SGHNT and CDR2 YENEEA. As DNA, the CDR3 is TGTGCCAGCAGCGTCGGGACTAGCGGGAGACAATCCTACGAGCAGTACTTC. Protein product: CASSVGTSGRQSYEQYF.

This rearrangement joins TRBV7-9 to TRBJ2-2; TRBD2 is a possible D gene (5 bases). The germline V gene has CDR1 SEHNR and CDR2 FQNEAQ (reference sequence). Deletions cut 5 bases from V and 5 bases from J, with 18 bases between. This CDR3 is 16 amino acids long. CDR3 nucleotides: TGTGCCAGCAGCAAAACCGCGGCGAGGGATACCGGGGAGCTGTTTTTT. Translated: CASSKTAARDTGELFF.

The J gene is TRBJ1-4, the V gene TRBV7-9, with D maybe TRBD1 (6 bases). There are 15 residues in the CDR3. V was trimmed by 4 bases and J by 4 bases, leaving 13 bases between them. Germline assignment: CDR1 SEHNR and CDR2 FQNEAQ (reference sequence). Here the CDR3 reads CASSSQGWVNEKLFF. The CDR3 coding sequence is TGTGCCAGCAGCTCTCAGGGGTGGGTTAATGAAAAACTGTTTTTT.

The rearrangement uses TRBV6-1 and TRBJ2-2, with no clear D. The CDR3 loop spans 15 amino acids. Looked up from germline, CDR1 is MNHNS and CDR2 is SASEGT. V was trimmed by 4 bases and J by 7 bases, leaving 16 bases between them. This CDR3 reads CASSGRTAWSGELFF. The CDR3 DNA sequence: TGTGCCAGCAGTGGAAGGACGGCCTGGAGCGGGGAGCTGTTTTTT.

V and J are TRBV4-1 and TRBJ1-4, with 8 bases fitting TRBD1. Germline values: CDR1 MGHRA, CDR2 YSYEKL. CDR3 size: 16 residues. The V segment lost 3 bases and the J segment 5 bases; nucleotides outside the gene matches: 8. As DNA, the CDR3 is TGCGCCAGCAGCCACGGAGGACAGGGTACGAATGAAAAACTGTTTTTT. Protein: CASSHGGQGTNEKLFF.

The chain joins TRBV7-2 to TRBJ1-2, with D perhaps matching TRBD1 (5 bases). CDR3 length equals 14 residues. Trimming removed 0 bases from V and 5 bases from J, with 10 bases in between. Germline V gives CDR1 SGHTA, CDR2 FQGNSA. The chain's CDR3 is CASSLAGGEYGYTF. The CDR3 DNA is TGTGCCAGCAGCTTAGCGGGGGGGGAGTATGGCTACACCTTC.

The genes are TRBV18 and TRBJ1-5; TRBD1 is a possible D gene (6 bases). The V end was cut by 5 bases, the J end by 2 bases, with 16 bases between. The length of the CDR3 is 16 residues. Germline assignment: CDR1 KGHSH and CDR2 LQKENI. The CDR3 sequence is CASSTKGGGGNQPQHF. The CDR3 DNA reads TGTGCCAGCTCAACCAAGGGAGGGGGGGGCAATCAGCCCCAGCATTTT. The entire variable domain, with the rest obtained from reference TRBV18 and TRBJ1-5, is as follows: NAGVMQNPRHLVRRRGQEARLRCSPMKGHSHVYWYRQLPEEGLKFMVYLQKENIIDESGMPKERFSAEFPKEGPSILRIQQVVRGDSAAYFCASSTKGGGGNQPQHFGDGTRLSIL.

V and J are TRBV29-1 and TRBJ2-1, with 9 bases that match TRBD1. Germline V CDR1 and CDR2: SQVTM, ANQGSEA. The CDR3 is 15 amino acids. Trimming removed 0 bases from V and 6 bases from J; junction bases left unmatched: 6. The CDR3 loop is CSVEDRDRVSNEQFF. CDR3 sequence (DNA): TGCAGCGTTGAAGACCGGGACAGGGTTTCCAATGAGCAGTTCTTC.

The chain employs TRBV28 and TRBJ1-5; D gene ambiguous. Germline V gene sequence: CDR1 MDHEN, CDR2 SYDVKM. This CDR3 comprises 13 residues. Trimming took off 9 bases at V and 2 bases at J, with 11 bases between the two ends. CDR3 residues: CASLEGGNQPQHF. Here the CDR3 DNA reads TGTGCCAGTTTGGAGGGCGGCAATCAGCCCCAGCATTTT.

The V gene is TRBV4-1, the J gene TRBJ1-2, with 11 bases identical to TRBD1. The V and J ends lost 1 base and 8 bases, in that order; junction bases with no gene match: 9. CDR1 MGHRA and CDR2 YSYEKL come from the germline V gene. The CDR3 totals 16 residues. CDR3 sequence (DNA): TGCGCCAGCAGCCAAGGTTGGGACAGGGGGTTCGAGGGCTACACCTTC. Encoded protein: CASSQGWDRGFEGYTF.

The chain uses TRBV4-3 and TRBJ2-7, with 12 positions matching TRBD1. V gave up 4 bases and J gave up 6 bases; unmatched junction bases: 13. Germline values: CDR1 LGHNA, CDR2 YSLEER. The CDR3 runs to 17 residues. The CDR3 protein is CASSRLPPGQGASEQYF. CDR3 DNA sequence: TGCGCCAGCAGCCGATTACCCCCGGGACAGGGGGCGTCCGAGCAGTACTTC.

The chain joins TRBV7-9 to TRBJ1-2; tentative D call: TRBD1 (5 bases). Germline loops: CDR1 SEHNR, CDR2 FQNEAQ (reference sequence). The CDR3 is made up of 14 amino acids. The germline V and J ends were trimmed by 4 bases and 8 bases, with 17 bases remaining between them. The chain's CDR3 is CASSSPFREGGYTF. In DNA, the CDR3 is TGTGCCAGCAGCTCCCCTTTCAGGGAGGGCGGCTACACCTTC.

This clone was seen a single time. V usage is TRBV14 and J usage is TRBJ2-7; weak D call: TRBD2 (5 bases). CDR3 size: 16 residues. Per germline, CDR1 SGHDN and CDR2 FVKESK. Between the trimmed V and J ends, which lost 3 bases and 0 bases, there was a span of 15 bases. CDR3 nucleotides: TGTGCCAGCAGCCATCTGATATCCCGGGGCTCCTACGAGCAGTACTTC. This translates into CASSHLISRGSYEQYF.

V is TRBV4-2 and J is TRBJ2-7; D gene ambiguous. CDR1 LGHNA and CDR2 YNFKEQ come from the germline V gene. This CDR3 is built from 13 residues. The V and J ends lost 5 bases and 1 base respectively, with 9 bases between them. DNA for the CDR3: TGTGCCAGCAGCAAGACCAGATCCTACGAGCAGTACTTC. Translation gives CASSKTRSYEQYF.

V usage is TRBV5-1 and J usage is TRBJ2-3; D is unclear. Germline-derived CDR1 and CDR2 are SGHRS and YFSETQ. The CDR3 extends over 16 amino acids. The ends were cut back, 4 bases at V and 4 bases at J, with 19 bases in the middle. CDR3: CASSRSGPDQADTQYF. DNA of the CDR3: TGCGCCAGCAGCCGCTCCGGCCCAGATCAGGCAGATACGCAGTATTTT. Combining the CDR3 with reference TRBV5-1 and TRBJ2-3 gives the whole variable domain KAGVTQTPRYLIKTRGQQVTLSCSPISGHRSVSWYQQTPGQGLQFLFEYFSETQRNKGNFPGRFSGRQFSNSRSEMNVSTLELGDSALYLCASSRSGPDQADTQYFGPGTRLTVL.

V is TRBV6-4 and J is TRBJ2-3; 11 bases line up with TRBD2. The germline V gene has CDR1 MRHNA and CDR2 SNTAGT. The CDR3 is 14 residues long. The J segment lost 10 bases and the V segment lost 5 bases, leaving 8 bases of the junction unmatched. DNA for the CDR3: TGTGCCAGCAGTTGGCTAGCGGGAGGAGGTGCGCAGTATTTT. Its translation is CASSWLAGGGAQYF.